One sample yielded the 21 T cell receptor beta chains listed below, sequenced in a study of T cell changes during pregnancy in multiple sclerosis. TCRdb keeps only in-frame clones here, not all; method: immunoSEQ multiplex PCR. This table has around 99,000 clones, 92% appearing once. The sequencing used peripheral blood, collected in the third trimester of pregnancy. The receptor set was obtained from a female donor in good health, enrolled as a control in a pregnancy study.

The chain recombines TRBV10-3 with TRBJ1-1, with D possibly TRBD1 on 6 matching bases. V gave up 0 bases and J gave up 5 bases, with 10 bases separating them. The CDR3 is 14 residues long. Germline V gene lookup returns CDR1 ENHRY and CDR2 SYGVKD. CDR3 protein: CAISESTGYTEAFF. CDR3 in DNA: TGTGCCATCAGTGAGTCTACAGGGTATACTGAAGCTTTCTTT.

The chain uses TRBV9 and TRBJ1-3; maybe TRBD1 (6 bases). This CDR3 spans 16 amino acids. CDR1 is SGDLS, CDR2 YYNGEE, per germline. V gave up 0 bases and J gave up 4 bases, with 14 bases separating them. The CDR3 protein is CASSVAGQPDGNTIYF. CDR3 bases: TGTGCCAGCAGCGTAGCTGGACAGCCCGACGGAAACACCATATATTTT.

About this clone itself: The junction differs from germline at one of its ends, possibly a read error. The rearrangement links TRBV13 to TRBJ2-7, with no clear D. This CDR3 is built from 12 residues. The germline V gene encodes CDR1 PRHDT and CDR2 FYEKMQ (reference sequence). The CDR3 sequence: CASSLSSSEQYF. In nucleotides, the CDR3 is TGTGCCAGCAGCTTATCTTCCTCCGAGCAGTACTTC. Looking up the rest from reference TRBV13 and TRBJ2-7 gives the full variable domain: AAGVIQSPRHLIKEKRETATLKCYPIPRHDTVYWYQQGPGQDPQFLISFYEKMQSDKGSIPDRFSAQQFSDYHSELNMSSLELGDSALYFCASSLSSSEQYFGPGTRLTVT.

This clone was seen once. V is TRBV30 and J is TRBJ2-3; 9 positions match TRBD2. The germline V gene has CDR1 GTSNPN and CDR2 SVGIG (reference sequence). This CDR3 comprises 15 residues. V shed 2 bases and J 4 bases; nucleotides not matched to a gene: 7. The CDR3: CAWSSGGGASDTQYF. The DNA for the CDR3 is TGTGCCTGGAGTAGTGGCGGGGGGGCATCAGATACGCAGTATTTT.

This CDR3 reads CASSQSGGAAEQFF. The CDR3 nucleotides are TGTGCCAGCAGCCAAAGCGGGGGGGCCGCTGAGCAGTTCTTC. This chain joins TRBV7-3 and TRBJ2-1; 10 nucleotides agree with TRBD2. Germline V gene sequence: CDR1 SGHTA, CDR2 FQGTGA. With V trimmed by 5 bases and J by 9 bases, 7 bases remained unmatched. CDR3 length: 14 amino acids.

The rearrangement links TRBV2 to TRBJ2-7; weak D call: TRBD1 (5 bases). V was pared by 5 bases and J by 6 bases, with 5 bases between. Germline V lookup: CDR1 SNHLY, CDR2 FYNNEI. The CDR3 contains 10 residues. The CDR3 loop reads CASSTGEQYF. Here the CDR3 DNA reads TGTGCCAGCAGTACAGGCGAGCAGTACTTC.

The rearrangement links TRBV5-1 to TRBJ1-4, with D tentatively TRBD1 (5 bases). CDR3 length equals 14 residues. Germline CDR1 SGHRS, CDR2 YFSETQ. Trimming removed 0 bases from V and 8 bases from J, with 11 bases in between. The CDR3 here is CASSLDRNAEKLFF. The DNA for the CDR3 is TGCGCCAGCAGCTTGGACAGGAACGCGGAAAAACTGTTTTTT.

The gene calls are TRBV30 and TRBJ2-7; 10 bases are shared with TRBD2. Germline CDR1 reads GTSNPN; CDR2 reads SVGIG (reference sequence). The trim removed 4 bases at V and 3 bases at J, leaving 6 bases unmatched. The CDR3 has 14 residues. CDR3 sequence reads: CAWKERGGRYEQYF. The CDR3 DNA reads TGTGCCTGGAAAGAGCGGGGGGGACGCTACGAGCAGTACTTC.

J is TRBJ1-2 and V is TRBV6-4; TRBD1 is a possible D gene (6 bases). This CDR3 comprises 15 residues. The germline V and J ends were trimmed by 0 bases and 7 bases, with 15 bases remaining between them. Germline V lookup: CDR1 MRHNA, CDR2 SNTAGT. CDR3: CASSDSGTLSRGYTF. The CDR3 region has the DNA TGTGCCAGCAGTGACTCGGGGACACTATCGCGTGGCTACACCTTC.

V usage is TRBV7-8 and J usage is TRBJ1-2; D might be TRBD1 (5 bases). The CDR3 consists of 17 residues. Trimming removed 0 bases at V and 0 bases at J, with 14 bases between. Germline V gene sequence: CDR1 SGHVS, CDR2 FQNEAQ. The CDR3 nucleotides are TGTGCCAGCAGCTTAGCCCGGCGGGGGACCACTAACTATGGCTACACCTTC. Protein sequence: CASSLARRGTTNYGYTF.

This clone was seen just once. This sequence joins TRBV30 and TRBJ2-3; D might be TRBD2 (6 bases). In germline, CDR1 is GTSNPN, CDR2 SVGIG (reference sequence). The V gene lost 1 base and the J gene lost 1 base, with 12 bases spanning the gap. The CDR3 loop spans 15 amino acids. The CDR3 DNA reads TGTGCCTGGAGTGGACTAGACCCCCGCACAGATACGCAGTATTTT. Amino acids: CAWSGLDPRTDTQYF.

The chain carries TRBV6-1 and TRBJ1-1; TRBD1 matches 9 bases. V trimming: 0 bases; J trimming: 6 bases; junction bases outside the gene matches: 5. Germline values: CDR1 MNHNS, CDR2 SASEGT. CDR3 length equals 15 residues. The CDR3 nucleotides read TGTGCCAGCAGTGAAGCTAGCGGGACAGGGCCTGAAGCTTTCTTT. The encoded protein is CASSEASGTGPEAFF.

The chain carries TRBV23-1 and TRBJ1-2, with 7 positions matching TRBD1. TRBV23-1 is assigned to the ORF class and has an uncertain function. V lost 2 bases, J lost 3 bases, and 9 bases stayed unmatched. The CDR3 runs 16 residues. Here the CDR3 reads CASSQDRAPSDYGYTF. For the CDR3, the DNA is TGCGCCAGCAGTCAAGACAGGGCCCCCTCTGACTATGGCTACACCTTC.

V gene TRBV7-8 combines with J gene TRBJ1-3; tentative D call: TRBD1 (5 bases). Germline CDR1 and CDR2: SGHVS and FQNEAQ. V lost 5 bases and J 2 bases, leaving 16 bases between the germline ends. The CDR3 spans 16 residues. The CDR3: CASSQRLDSPGNTIYF. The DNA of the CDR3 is TGTGCCAGCAGCCAAAGGCTCGACAGCCCTGGAAACACCATATATTTT.

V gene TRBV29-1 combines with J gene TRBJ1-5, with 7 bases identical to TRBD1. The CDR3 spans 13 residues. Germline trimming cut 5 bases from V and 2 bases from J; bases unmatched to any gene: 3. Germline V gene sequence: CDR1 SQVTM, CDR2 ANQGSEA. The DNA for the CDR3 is TGCAGCGTTAGTACAGGGGGCAATCAGCCCCAGCATTTT. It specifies CSVSTGGNQPQHF. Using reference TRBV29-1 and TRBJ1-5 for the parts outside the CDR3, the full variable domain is SAVISQKPSRDICQRGTSLTIQCQVDSQVTMMFWYRQQPGQSLTLIATANQGSEATYESGFVIDKFPISRPNLTFSTLTVSNMSPEDSSIYLCSVSTGGNQPQHFGDGTRLSIL.

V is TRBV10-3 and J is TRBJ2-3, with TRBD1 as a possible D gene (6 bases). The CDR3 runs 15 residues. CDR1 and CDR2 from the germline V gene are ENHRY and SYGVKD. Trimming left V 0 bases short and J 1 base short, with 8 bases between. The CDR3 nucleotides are TGTGCCATCAGTGAGTCGGGGGCGGGCACAGATACGCAGTATTTT. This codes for CAISESGAGTDTQYF.

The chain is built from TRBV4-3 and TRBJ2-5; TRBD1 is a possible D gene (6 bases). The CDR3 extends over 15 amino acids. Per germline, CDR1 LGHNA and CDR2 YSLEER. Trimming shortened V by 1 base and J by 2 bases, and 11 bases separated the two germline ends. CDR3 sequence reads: CASSQGYRVQETQYF. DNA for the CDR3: TGCGCCAGCAGCCAAGGGTACAGGGTTCAAGAGACCCAGTACTTC.

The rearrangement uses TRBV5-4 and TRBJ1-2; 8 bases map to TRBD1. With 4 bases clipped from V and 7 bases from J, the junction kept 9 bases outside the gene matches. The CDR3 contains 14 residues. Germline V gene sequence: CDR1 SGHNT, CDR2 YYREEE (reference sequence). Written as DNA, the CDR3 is TGTGCCAGCAGCGCCGCCGACAGGGGAGGTGGCTACACCTTC. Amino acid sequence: CASSAADRGGGYTF.

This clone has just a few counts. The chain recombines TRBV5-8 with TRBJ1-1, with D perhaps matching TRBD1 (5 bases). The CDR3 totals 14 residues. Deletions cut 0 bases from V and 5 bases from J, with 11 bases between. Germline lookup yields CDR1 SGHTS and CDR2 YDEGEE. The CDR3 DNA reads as TGTGCCAGCAGCTTGGTTGCAGGGAGGACTGAAGCTTTCTTT. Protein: CASSLVAGRTEAFF.

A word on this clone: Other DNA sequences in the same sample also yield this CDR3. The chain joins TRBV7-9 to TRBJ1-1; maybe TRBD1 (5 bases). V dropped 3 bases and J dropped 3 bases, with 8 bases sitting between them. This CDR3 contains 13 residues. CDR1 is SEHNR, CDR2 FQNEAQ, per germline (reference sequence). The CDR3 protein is CASSFGGDTEAFF. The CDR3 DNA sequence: TGTGCCAGCAGCTTTGGGGGGGACACTGAAGCTTTCTTT.

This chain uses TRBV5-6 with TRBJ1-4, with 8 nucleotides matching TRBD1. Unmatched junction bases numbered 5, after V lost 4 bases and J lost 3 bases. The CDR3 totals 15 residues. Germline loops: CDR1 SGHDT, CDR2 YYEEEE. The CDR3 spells CASSLGQGANEKLFF. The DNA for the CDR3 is TGTGCCAGCAGCCTCGGACAGGGCGCTAATGAAAAACTGTTTTTT.